This T cell receptor beta chain emerged from a study of read filtering for tumor transcriptome and immune sequencing. The wider study: RNA-seq yielded only roughly 75 to 1,300 TCR reads, IR-seq about 4 to 11 million. Study-wide results and limits: The sorted CD138-negative fraction was a mixed bone marrow immune population, not purified T cells. Even smaller IR-seq throughput identified most shared clonotypes.

Concerning this clonotype itself: Its antigen is not known. One base away lies a much larger clone, so this may be a sequencing read error. Because the CDR3 is missing its conserved closing phenylalanine or tryptophan, this is likely a read error.

Molecular barcoded adaptors covering alpha/delta and beta/gamma chains were used on approximately 400 ng RNA. TCRdb analysed the reads with MiXCR anew, one entry per CDR3 protein. In the table there are some 50,000 distinct CDR3 sequences, approximately 19% of which are singletons. The CDR3 extends over 13 amino acids. The germline gives CDR1 MDHEN, CDR2 SYDVKM. The germline V and J ends were trimmed by 5 bases and 1 base, with 8 bases remaining between them. This TCR came from a donor aged 40 or over with multiple myeloma. The source material was a population of CD138-negative cells sorted from bone marrow. The rearrangement joins TRBV28 to TRBJ1-1; no reliable D call. The CDR3 DNA reads TGTGCCAGCAGTCTAGGACGGAACACTGAAGCTTTCTTG. Protein product: CASSLGRNTEAFL.